The next 21 T cell receptor beta chains were all read from a single sample in a study of shared clonotypes between healthy human individuals. Using immunoSEQ multiplex PCR, the repertoire was profiled, and TCRdb retains in-frame clones only, with some absent. The data show under 200,000 clones, 85% to 95% seen once. Sequencing used naive CD4+ T cells sorted from blood. The sample's subset: CD45RA+ positively selected. These receptors were collected from a woman between 25 and 40 years old in good health.

The J gene is TRBJ2-5, the V gene TRBV18; 7 nucleotides agree with TRBD2. TRBJ2-7 explains the end of the DNA better; the J call may be wrong. The CDR3 runs 13 residues. Germline CDR1 and CDR2: KGHSH and LQKENI. CDR3 DNA sequence: TGTGCCAGCTCACCCATGGGGGGGGGCGAGCAGTACTTC. The encoded protein is CASSPMGGGEQYF.

The chain employs TRBV10-3 and TRBJ1-1; D unresolved. The CDR3 contains 14 residues. Trimming took off 8 bases at V and 1 base at J, with 14 bases between the two ends. CDR1 is ENHRY, CDR2 SYGVKD, per germline. The CDR3 nucleotides are TGTGCCATCGATCGCGAGGGTTCGAACACTGAAGCTTTCTTT. Protein product: CAIDREGSNTEAFF.

The V and J genes are TRBV5-1 and TRBJ2-7, with 8 bases aligning to TRBD1. From germline, CDR1 is SGHRS and CDR2 YFSETQ. The CDR3 runs 13 residues. The trim removed 4 bases at V and 3 bases at J, leaving 3 bases unmatched. CDR3 region: CASSLDRDYEQYF. For the CDR3, the DNA is TGCGCCAGCAGCCTGGACAGGGACTACGAGCAGTACTTC. Filled out from reference TRBV5-1 and TRBJ2-7, the complete variable domain reads KAGVTQTPRYLIKTRGQQVTLSCSPISGHRSVSWYQQTPGQGLQFLFEYFSETQRNKGNFPGRFSGRQFSNSRSEMNVSTLELGDSALYLCASSLDRDYEQYFGPGTRLTVT.

This rearrangement joins TRBV20-1 to TRBJ2-5; no clear D gene. The CDR3 is 10 amino acids. V lost 5 bases and J lost 6, with 7 bases in between. Germline V gene sequence: CDR1 DFQATT, CDR2 SNEGSKA (reference sequence). The CDR3 sequence is CSAERKTQYF. For the CDR3, the DNA is TGCAGTGCTGAACGGAAGACCCAGTACTTC.

The chain couples TRBV28 to TRBJ2-2, with D perhaps assigned TRBD1 or TRBD2 (6 bases each). The CDR3 contains 14 residues. Trimming left V 5 bases short and J 4 bases short, with 11 bases between. Germline loops: CDR1 MDHEN, CDR2 SYDVKM. DNA of the CDR3: TGTGCCAGCAGTGGAGGGGGGCGCACCGGGGAGCTGTTTTTT. This translates into CASSGGGRTGELFF.

The V and J genes are TRBV19 and TRBJ1-1; D is undetermined. CDR3 size: 16 residues. Germline V gives CDR1 LNHDA, CDR2 SQIVND (reference sequence). V was clipped by 2 bases and J by 0 bases, with 13 bases between them. Here the CDR3 DNA reads TGTGCCAGTAGTATAAGGGTTAGGACCCTGAACACTGAAGCTTTCTTT. It codes for CASSIRVRTLNTEAFF.

This chain uses TRBV5-5 with TRBJ1-3; TRBD1 aligns across 7 bases. This CDR3 is built from 14 residues. The germline V gene encodes CDR1 SGHKS and CDR2 YYEKEE (reference sequence). V dropped 1 base and J dropped 9; count of bases not matched to a gene: 7. CDR3: CASSLTGQEGTIYF. CDR3 nucleotide sequence: TGTGCCAGCAGCTTGACAGGACAGGAAGGCACCATATATTTT.

The CDR3 spells CASPLTSGRANEQFF. CDR3 DNA sequence: TGTGCCAGCCCCTTGACTAGCGGGAGGGCCAATGAGCAGTTCTTC. The J gene is TRBJ2-1, the V gene TRBV21-1; TRBD2 reflects the table's D call only, with no check against the DNA. TRBV21-1 is described as a pseudogene. CDR3 length: 15 amino acids.

The chain uses TRBV6-6 and TRBJ2-5; D unresolved. This CDR3 has 11 amino acids. V was cut by 5 bases and J by 4 bases, with 5 bases left in between. In germline, CDR1 is MNHNY, CDR2 SVGAGI (reference sequence). CDR3 coding DNA: TGTGCCAGCAGTGACGTAGAGACCCAGTACTTC. Its translation: CASSDVETQYF.

This rearrangement joins TRBV30 to TRBJ2-3; possible D gene TRBD2, 5 bases. The CDR3 contains 12 residues. In germline, CDR1 is GTSNPN, CDR2 SVGIG (reference sequence). V was trimmed by 3 bases and J by 3 bases, leaving 7 bases between them. The CDR3 region is CAWSRGTDTQYF. Here the CDR3 DNA reads TGTGCCTGGAGCCGCGGGACAGATACGCAGTATTTT.

The V and J genes are TRBV5-1 and TRBJ2-7, with D perhaps matching TRBD1 or TRBD2 (6 bases each). The V gene's germline CDR1 is SGHRS and CDR2 YFSETQ. The CDR3 consists of 15 residues. Trimming left V 3 bases short and J 4 bases short, with 17 bases between. The CDR3: CASSSEGTGSYEQYF. CDR3 in DNA: TGCGCCAGCAGCTCGGAGGGTACAGGGAGTTACGAGCAGTACTTC.

This rearrangement joins TRBV27 to TRBJ1-1; perhaps TRBD1 as D (5 bases). The germline V and J ends were trimmed by 6 bases and 8 bases, with 22 bases remaining between them. The CDR3 is 15 residues long. Germline V CDR1 and CDR2: MNHEY, SMNVEV (reference sequence). The CDR3 DNA sequence: TGTGCCAGCAGACGAGGGGCTGTTCTTGGTGGAGAAGCTTTCTTT. Translating gives CASRRGAVLGGEAFF.

The chain carries TRBV28 and TRBJ1-1; tentatively, D is TRBD1 (6 bases). Germline loops: CDR1 MDHEN, CDR2 SYDVKM. The CDR3 is 15 residues long. Trimming removed 11 bases from V and 1 base from J, with 20 bases in between. The CDR3 region is CAGLGAGEGNTEAFF. CDR3 sequence (DNA): TGTGCCGGTCTTGGGGCAGGGGAAGGGAACACTGAAGCTTTCTTT.

The rearrangement uses TRBV5-4 and TRBJ2-7, with 7 bases identical to TRBD2. J gave up 3 bases and V 0 bases, and 6 bases lay outside the gene matches. Per germline, CDR1 SGHNT and CDR2 YYREEE (reference sequence). The CDR3 spans 15 residues. The CDR3 region is CASSLGRETLYEQYF. The CDR3 region has the DNA TGTGCCAGCAGCTTGGGGCGGGAGACCCTCTACGAGCAGTACTTC.

The chain couples TRBV6-6 to TRBJ2-5, with 13 bases lining up with TRBD2. The J call could be wrong; TRBJ2-7 is a better fit for the DNA end. CDR1 and CDR2 from the germline V gene are MNHNY and SVGAGI (reference sequence). The CDR3 is 13 amino acids. The DNA of the CDR3 is TGTGCCAGCGGACTAGCGGGAGCCCACGAGCAGTACTTC. Translation: CASGLAGAHEQYF.

J is TRBJ1-5 and V is TRBV28, with D hard to call. The length of the CDR3 is 13 residues. Germline CDR1 is MDHEN and CDR2 is SYDVKM. V was trimmed by 6 bases and J by 7 bases, leaving 13 bases between them. CDR3 DNA sequence: TGTGCCAGCAGAACTGCCCCGGACCAGCCCCAGCATTTT. Translating gives CASRTAPDQPQHF.

CDR3 DNA sequence: TGTGCCAGCAGTTTACGGACTAGCAGCGCCTACGAGCAGTACTTC. Encoded protein: CASSLRTSSAYEQYF. The chain couples TRBV28 to TRBJ2-5; 8 nucleotides align to TRBD2. The end of the DNA fits TRBJ2-7 better, so the J call may be wrong. Germline V gene lookup returns CDR1 MDHEN and CDR2 SYDVKM. This CDR3 is built from 15 residues.

The chain has TRBV4-1 and TRBJ2-7; 12 bases are a match to TRBD2. J lost 4 bases, V lost 3 bases, and 7 bases had no gene match. The CDR3 covers 16 residues. The germline V gene has CDR1 MGHRA and CDR2 YSYEKL. The chain's CDR3 is CASSHGALAGGYEQYF. CDR3 DNA: TGCGCCAGCAGCCATGGAGCCCTAGCGGGAGGGTACGAGCAGTACTTC.

This clone appeared once. This rearrangement joins TRBV28 to TRBJ1-2; no definite D call. Germline CDR1 reads MDHEN; CDR2 reads SYDVKM. The V and J ends lost 3 bases and 8 bases respectively, with 13 bases between them. The CDR3 consists of 13 residues. The CDR3 sequence is CASSLSVLVGYTF. For the CDR3, the DNA is TGTGCCAGCAGTTTGTCTGTATTAGTGGGCTACACCTTC.

As regards this clone: Distinct nucleotide sequences in the sample also encode this CDR3. The rearrangement joins TRBV6-5 to TRBJ1-1; 7 bases are a match to TRBD1. Trimming at V came to 5 bases and at J to 4 bases, leaving 1 base not matched to a gene. This CDR3 has 12 amino acids. Germline V gives CDR1 MNHEY, CDR2 SVGAGI. The CDR3: CASSRQGTEAFF. The CDR3 coding sequence is TGTGCCAGCAGTCGACAGGGCACTGAAGCTTTCTTT.

The gene calls are TRBV28 and TRBJ1-3; possibly TRBD1 for D (5 bases). This CDR3 is 13 amino acids long. Trimming shortened V by 10 bases and J by 4 bases, and 14 bases separated the two germline ends. CDR1 is MDHEN and CDR2 is SYDVKM in the germline V gene. The CDR3 is CATKGWVGNTIYF. DNA for the CDR3: TGTGCCACCAAGGGGTGGGTCGGAAACACCATATATTTT.